Below, 10 T cell receptor beta chains from the same sample are listed, as sequenced in a study of OX40 agonist ivuxolimab in advanced cancers. Profiled with immunoSEQ multiplex PCR; TCRdb holds only in-frame clones, not every one. The table includes roughly 90,000 clones, about 90% detected once. This material consisted of CD4+ or CD8+ T cells sorted from blood, taken in a trial of the OX40 agonist ivuxolimab. The receptors derive from an adult with an advanced solid tumor such as melanoma, head and neck, liver or kidney cancer.

The DNA for the CDR3 is TGTGCCAGCACCTCATGGGGGGGCAACACTGAAGCTTTCTTT. This codes for CASTSWGGNTEAFF. The chain has TRBV28 and TRBJ1-1, with D tentatively TRBD1 (6 bases). Trimming pared 7 bases from V and 2 bases from J, leaving 14 bases between. The CDR3 spans 14 residues. CDR1 is MDHEN, CDR2 SYDVKM, per germline.

The chain links TRBV6-1 to TRBJ1-2; D uncertain. The CDR3 totals 13 residues. V lost 5 bases and J 2 bases, leaving 9 bases between the germline ends. Per germline, CDR1 MNHNS and CDR2 SASEGT. CDR3 protein: CASSFGRNYGYTF. In nucleotides, the CDR3 is TGTGCCAGCAGTTTCGGACGGAACTATGGCTACACCTTC.

The chain links TRBV5-1 to TRBJ2-5, with 9 positions matching TRBD1. The CDR3 is 15 amino acids. The J segment lost 0 bases and the V segment lost 3 bases, leaving 3 bases of the junction unmatched. The germline V gene has CDR1 SGHRS and CDR2 YFSETQ. CDR3 sequence reads: CASSSGQGDQETQYF. For the CDR3, the DNA is TGCGCCAGCAGCTCGGGACAGGGTGACCAAGAGACCCAGTACTTC. Together with reference TRBV5-1 and TRBJ2-5, the CDR3 gives the full variable domain: KAGVTQTPRYLIKTRGQQVTLSCSPISGHRSVSWYQQTPGQGLQFLFEYFSETQRNKGNFPGRFSGRQFSNSRSEMNVSTLELGDSALYLCASSSGQGDQETQYFGPGTRLLVL.

The chain is built from TRBV30 and TRBJ2-5, with D tentatively TRBD1 (6 bases). CDR1 is GTSNPN and CDR2 is SVGIG in the germline V gene (reference sequence). This CDR3 spans 13 amino acids. The ends were cut back, 3 bases at V and 2 bases at J, with 10 bases in the middle. The CDR3 nucleotides read TGTGCCTGGAGCGGACAGTTTCAAGAGACCCAGTACTTC. Amino acid sequence: CAWSGQFQETQYF.

J is TRBJ1-4 and V is TRBV19; D is undetermined. From germline, CDR1 is LNHDA and CDR2 SQIVND (reference sequence). The CDR3 is made up of 17 amino acids. The V end lost 3 bases, the J end lost 1 base, and 15 bases lay between the germline ends. CDR3 nucleotides: TGTGCCAGTAGTATGAGTTCGGGAAAAGGAACTAATGAAAAACTGTTTTTT. It yields the protein CASSMSSGKGTNEKLFF.

The V gene is TRBV27, the J gene TRBJ2-3; TRBD1 agrees at 7 bases. Trimming removed 4 bases from V and 3 bases from J; junction bases left unmatched: 13. The CDR3 has 17 amino acids. Germline loops: CDR1 MNHEY, CDR2 SMNVEV (reference sequence). CDR3 residues: CASSSALGRGRTDTQYF. DNA for the CDR3: TGTGCCAGCAGTTCCGCCCTGGGAAGGGGGCGTACAGATACGCAGTATTTT.

The chain employs TRBV10-3 and TRBJ1-5; D ambiguous. The V end lost 10 bases, the J end lost 5 bases, and 12 bases lay between the germline ends. This CDR3 has 12 amino acids. Germline CDR1 reads ENHRY; CDR2 reads SYGVKD. CDR3 sequence (DNA): TGTGCCACTAACGACCCGGATCAGCCCCAGCATTTT. Protein product: CATNDPDQPQHF.

The V gene is TRBV5-1, the J gene TRBJ2-7, with D unresolved. V was shortened by 2 bases and J by 0 bases, with 12 bases between the two germline ends. Germline values: CDR1 SGHRS, CDR2 YFSETQ. The CDR3 extends over 15 amino acids. CDR3: CASSFGGQSSYEQYF. DNA for the CDR3: TGCGCCAGCAGCTTTGGTGGTCAGAGCTCCTACGAGCAGTACTTC.

The V call is TRBV27, the J call TRBJ2-1; 15 bases line up with TRBD2. The ends lost 5 bases at V and 1 base at J; junction bases unmatched: 0. CDR1 is MNHEY and CDR2 is SMNVEV in the germline V gene (reference sequence). There are 16 residues in the CDR3. CDR3 region: CASSGTSGGSYNEQFF. CDR3 nucleotide sequence: TGTGCCAGCAGTGGGACTAGCGGGGGGTCCTACAATGAGCAGTTCTTC.

This clone was counted a single time. The chain couples TRBV10-1 to TRBJ2-4; D is perhaps TRBD2 (6 bases). The ends were cut back, 5 bases at V and 6 bases at J, with 8 bases in the middle. This CDR3 has 12 residues. The germline CDR1 and CDR2 sequences are WNHNN and SYGVQD (reference sequence). The chain's CDR3 is CASSPGVNIQYF. CDR3 DNA sequence: TGCGCCAGCAGTCCGGGGGTAAACATTCAGTACTTC.